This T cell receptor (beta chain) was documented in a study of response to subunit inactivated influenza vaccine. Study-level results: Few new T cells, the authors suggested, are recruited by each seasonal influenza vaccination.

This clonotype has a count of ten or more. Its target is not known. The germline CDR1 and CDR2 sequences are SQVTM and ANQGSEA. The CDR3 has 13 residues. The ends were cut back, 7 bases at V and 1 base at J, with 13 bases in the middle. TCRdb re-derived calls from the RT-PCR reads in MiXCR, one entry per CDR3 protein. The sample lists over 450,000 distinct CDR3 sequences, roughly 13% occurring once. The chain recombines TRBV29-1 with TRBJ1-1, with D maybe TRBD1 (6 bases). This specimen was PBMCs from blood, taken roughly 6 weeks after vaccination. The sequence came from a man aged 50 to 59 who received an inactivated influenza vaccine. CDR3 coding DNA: TGCAGCGCTACGCGGGGGCCGAACACTGAAGCTTTCTTT. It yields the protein CSATRGPNTEAFF.